The sequence of this T cell receptor beta chain was determined in a study of blood T cell repertoires in COVID-19. Study background: Researchers got acute and convalescent COVID-19 samples from the United States, Italy and Spain. The cDNA or gDNA used as material had been derived from T cells, B-cell-depleted T cells, or PBMCs.

Germline V gene data show CDR1 as SGHNT and CDR2 as YYREEE (reference sequence). The J segment lost 5 bases and the V segment lost 1 base, leaving 7 bases of the junction unmatched. The CDR3 extends over 16 amino acids. Repertoires were generated with immunoSEQ multiplex PCR, while TCRdb's copy carries only in-frame clones and drops some. This table has a few hundred thousand clones, 83% appearing once. The chain recombines TRBV5-4 with TRBJ2-1; 9 nucleotides line up with TRBD2. This clonotype originated in a man between 60 and 75 years old who had recovered from COVID-19. Input material: peripheral blood. The CDR3, as DNA: TGTGCCAGCAGCTTGTCGCGCCTAGCGGGGAACAATGAGCAGTTCTTC. Translation: CASSLSRLAGNNEQFF.